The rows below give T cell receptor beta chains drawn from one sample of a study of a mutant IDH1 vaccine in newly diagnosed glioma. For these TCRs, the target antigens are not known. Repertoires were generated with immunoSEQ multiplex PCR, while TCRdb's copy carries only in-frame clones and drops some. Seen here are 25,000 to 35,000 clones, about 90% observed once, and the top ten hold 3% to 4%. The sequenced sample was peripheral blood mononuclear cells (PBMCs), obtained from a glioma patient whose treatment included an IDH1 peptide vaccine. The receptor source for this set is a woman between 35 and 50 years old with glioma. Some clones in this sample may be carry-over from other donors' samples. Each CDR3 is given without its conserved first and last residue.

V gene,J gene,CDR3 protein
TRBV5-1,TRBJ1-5,ASRRGDNQPQH
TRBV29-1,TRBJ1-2,SVGDRVNGYT
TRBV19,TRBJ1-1,AANSGGEDRTEAF
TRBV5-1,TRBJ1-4,ASRRALDATNEKLF
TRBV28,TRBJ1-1,ASSPPGRFRAF
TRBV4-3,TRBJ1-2,ASSPNGQIYGYT
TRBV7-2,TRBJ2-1,ASSFSAGGGLNEQF
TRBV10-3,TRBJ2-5,AISGTGDGTQY
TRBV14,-,ASSPGTAPDHDEQY
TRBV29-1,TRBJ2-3,SVVMAGGPVDTQY
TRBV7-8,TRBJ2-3,ASSLLAGSTDTQY
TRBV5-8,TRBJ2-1,ASSLFYTGTSSYNEQF
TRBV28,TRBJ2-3,ASSLSSGLKTYTQY
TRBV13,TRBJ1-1,ASSLGVRNTEAF
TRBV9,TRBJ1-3,ASSPRTVLSGNTIY
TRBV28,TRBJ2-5,ASSSLVWETQY
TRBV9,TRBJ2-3,ASSVEAGLGDTQY
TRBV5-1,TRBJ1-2,ASSLGTGEASGYT
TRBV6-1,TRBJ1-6,ASDPHGPPLH
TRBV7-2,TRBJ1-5,ASSMLGGNQPQH
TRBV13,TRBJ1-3,ASSQFAGNSGNTIY
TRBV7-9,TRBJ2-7,ASKEGQGGYEQY
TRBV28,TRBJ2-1,ASSEDSSYNEQF
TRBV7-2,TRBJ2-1,ASRDRFYNEQF
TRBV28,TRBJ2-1,ARAGGPDNEQF
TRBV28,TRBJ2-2,ASSLTVGGTGELF
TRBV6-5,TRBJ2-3,ASSAGGTDTQY
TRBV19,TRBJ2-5,ASSSGLAVETQY
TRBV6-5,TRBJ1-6,ASSSTGIGSPLH
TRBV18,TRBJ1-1,ASSPSRGQDTEAF
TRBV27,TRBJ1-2,ASSFTDRNYGYT
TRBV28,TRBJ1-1,ASSLPGPRKREAF
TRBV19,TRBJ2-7,ASSHEGLDYEQY
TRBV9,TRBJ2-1,ASSVGAPSYNEQF
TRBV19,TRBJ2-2,ASGTGELF
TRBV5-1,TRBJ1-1,ASSLQGPAF
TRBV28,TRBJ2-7,ASSRLGGLNEQY
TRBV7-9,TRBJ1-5,ASSDGVGNQPQH
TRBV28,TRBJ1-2,ASSFRGGSGGYT
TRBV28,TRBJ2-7,ASGSGSYEQY
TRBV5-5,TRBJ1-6,ASSLVRGVGSPLH
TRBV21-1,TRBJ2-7,ASSPRDRVSEQY
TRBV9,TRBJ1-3,ASSARTGGKNTIY
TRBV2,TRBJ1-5,ASRVGQGPSKPQH
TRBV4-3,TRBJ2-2,ASSQDYSTGELF
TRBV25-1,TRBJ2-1,ASKGGTPGRF
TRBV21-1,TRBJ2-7,ASFETPDYEQY
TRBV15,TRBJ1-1,ATSRDRRGTEAF
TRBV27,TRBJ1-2,ASSRADNYGYT
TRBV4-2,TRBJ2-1,ASSQVGRDDNEQF
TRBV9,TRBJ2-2,ASSVTGNTGELF